A selection of T cell receptor beta chains follows, all from one sample in a study of blood T cell repertoires in COVID-19. Data came from immunoSEQ multiplex PCR; TCRdb stores just in-frame clones and leaves some out. The table lists approximately 180,000 clones, 75% to 90% of them singletons. Sequencing input: peripheral blood. Receptors originate from a human donor with active or convalescent COVID-19. The donor label of this sample is uncertain. Both conserved end residues are part of each CDR3. A row's size may be missing; if present it is once, few, many or a size class.

CDR3,V,J,size
CASSYPGLYEQYF,TRBV6-5,TRBJ2-7,-
CASKGQGAHEQYF,TRBV28,TRBJ2-7,-
CASSESGRGTGELFF,TRBV5-1,TRBJ2-2,-
CASSGSDRVNTEAFF,TRBV28,TRBJ1-1,-
CASSAQGAGEQYF,TRBV6-5,TRBJ2-7,-
CASSVAGAGNTIYF,TRBV9,TRBJ1-3,-
CASSEYATNEKLFF,TRBV10-2,TRBJ1-4,-
CASSLRGEGTEAFF,TRBV7-3,TRBJ1-1,-
CASSTVGDSYNEQFF,TRBV6-5,TRBJ2-1,few
CASSTRTGAGGELFF,TRBV19,TRBJ2-2,-
CASSLSGTAADYGYTF,TRBV4-1,TRBJ1-2,few
CASSQVQGAQNTEAFF,TRBV4-1,TRBJ1-1,few
CASSAGGVGNQPQHF,TRBV9,TRBJ1-5,-
CASTLRTGLYEQYF,TRBV28,TRBJ2-7,-
CASSGTTFTGELFF,TRBV4-1,TRBJ2-2,-
CASSFIAGGGADTQYF,TRBV5-1,TRBJ2-3,-
CASSFLGQLQETQYF,TRBV5-1,TRBJ2-5,once
CASSPPTGVQETQYF,TRBV11-3,TRBJ2-5,once
CASSQGSGGAYTGELFF,TRBV4-3,TRBJ2-2,-
CASSHTGGGGQPQHF,TRBV28,TRBJ1-5,-
CASSQVTGLAGGSEQFF,TRBV4-2,TRBJ2-1,-
CAWGGPGDYGYTF,TRBV30,TRBJ1-2,-